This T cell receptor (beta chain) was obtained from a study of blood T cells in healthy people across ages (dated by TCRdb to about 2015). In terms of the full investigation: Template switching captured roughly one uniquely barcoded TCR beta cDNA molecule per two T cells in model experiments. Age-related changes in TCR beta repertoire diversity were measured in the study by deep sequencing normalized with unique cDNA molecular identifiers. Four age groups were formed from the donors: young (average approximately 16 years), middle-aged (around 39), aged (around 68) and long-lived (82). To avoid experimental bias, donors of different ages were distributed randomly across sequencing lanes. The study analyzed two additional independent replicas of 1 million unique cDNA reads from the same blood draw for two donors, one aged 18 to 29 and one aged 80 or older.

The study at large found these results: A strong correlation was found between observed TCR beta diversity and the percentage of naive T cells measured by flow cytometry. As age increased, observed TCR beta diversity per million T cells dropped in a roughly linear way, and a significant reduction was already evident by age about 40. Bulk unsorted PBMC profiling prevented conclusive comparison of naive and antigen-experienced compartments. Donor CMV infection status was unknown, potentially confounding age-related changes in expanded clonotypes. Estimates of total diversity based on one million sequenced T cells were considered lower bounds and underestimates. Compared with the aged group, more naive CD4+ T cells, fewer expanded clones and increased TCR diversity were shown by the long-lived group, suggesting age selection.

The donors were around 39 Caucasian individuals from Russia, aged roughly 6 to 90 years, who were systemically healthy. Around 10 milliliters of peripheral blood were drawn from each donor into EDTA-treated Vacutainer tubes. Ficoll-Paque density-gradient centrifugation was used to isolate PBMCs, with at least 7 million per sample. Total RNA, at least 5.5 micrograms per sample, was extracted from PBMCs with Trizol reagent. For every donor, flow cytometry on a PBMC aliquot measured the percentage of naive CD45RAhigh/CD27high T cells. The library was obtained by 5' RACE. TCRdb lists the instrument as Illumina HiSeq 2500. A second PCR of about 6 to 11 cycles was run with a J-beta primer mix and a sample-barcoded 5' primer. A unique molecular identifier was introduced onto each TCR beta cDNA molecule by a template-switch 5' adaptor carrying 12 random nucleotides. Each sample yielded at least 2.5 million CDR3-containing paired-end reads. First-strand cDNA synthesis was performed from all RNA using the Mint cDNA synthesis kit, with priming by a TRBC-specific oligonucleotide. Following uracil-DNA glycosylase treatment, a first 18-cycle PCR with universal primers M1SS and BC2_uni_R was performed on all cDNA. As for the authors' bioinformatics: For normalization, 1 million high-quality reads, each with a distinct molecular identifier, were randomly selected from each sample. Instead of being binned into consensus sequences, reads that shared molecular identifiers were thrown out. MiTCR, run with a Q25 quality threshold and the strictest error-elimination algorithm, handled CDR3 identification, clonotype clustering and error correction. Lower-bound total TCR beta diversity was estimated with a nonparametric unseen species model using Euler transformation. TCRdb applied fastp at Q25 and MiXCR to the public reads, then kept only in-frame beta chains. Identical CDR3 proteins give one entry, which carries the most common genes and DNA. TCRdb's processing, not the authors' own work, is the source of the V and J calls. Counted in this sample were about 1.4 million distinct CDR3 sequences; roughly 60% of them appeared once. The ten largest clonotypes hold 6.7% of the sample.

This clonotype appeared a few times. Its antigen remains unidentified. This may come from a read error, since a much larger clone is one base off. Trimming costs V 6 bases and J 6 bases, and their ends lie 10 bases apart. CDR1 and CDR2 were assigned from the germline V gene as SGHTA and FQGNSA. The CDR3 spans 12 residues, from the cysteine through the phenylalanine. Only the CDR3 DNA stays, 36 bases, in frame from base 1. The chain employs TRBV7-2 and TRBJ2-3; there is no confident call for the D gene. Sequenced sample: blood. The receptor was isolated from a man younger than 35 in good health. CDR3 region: CASRGISDTQYF. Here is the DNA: TGTGCCAGCAGGGGCATTTCCGATACGCAGTATTTT. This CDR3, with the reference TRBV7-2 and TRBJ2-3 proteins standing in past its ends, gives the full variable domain GAGVSQSPSNKVTEKGKDVELRCDPISGHTALYWYRQSLGQGLEFLIYFQGNSAPDKSGLPSDRFSAERTGGSVSTLTIQRTQQEDSAVYLCASRGISDTQYFGPGTRLTVL.